A single sample gave rise to the 25 T cell receptor beta chains below, sequenced in a study of blood T cell repertoires in COVID-19. Only in-frame clones appear in the TCRdb table, and some are missing; sequencing was by immunoSEQ multiplex PCR. The table lists 150,000 to 180,000 clones, about 89% of them singletons, with less than 0.6% in the top ten. Sequencing was done on a sample of peripheral blood. These receptors were collected from a man between 45 and 60 years old with acute or convalescent COVID-19.

The chain carries TRBV27 and TRBJ1-2; D is unresolved. CDR1 is MNHEY, CDR2 SMNVEV, per germline (reference sequence). This CDR3 contains 16 residues. Trimming left V 6 bases short and J 2 bases short, with 19 bases between. In DNA form, the CDR3 reads TGTGCCAGCAGCCCCCTCGGGAGGGCGGGAAACTATGGCTACACCTTC. Residues: CASSPLGRAGNYGYTF.

The CDR3 region has the DNA TGTGCCAGCTCATCCGGACGGGAGACTGAAGCTTTCTTT. Translated: CASSSGRETEAFF. The gene calls are TRBV18 and TRBJ1-1; no definite D call. This CDR3 has 13 amino acids. The germline gives CDR1 KGHSH, CDR2 LQKENI. Trimming took off 5 bases at V and 5 bases at J, with 12 bases between the two ends. Looking up the rest from reference TRBV18 and TRBJ1-1 gives the full variable domain: NAGVMQNPRHLVRRRGQEARLRCSPMKGHSHVYWYRQLPEEGLKFMVYLQKENIIDESGMPKERFSAEFPKEGPSILRIQQVVRGDSAAYFCASSSGRETEAFFGQGTRLTVV.

This chain links TRBV5-6 with TRBJ2-1, with TRBD2 as a possible D gene (6 bases). Germline CDR1 is SGHDT and CDR2 is YYEEEE. CDR3 length: 16 amino acids. The V end was cut by 4 bases, the J end by 1 base, with 15 bases between. The CDR3 nucleotides read TGTGCCAGCAGCACCCTGGCGGGGTGGTCCTACAATGAGCAGTTCTTC. It codes for CASSTLAGWSYNEQFF.

This CDR3 reads CASSSSLARGETQYF. In DNA, the CDR3 is TGTGCCAGCAGTTCCTCACTAGCTCGGGGAGAGACCCAGTACTTC. The rearrangement uses TRBV6-2 or TRBV6-3 and TRBJ2-5, with D perhaps matching TRBD2 (6 bases). The V gene's germline CDR1 is MNHEY and CDR2 SVGEGT. V dropped 4 bases and J dropped 4 bases, with 16 bases sitting between them. The CDR3 length is 15 residues.

This chain joins TRBV19 and TRBJ2-2; TRBD2 agrees at 9 bases. CDR3 length equals 15 residues. Losses at the gene ends were 5 bases for V and 1 base for J; bases not matched to a gene: 2. Germline V gene lookup returns CDR1 LNHDA and CDR2 SQIVND (reference sequence). DNA for the CDR3: TGTGCCAGTAGTGCACTAGCGGGGAACACCGGGGAGCTGTTTTTT. Protein sequence: CASSALAGNTGELFF. Combining the CDR3 with reference TRBV19 and TRBJ2-2 gives the whole variable domain DGGITQSPKYLFRKEGQNVTLSCEQNLNHDAMYWYRQDPGQGLRLIYYSQIVNDFQKGDIAEGYSVSREKKESFPLTVTSAQKNPTAFYLCASSALAGNTGELFFGEGSRLTVL.

This chain joins TRBV5-4 and TRBJ2-3; 10 bases match TRBD1. CDR3 size: 17 residues. V lost 4 bases to trimming and J lost 0 bases; unmatched junction nucleotides: 8. Germline V lookup: CDR1 SGHNT, CDR2 YYREEE (reference sequence). DNA for the CDR3: TGTGCCAGCAGCACGTGGGACAGGGGAGCTAGCACAGATACGCAGTATTTT. Residues: CASSTWDRGASTDTQYF.

This rearrangement joins TRBV5-1 to TRBJ1-3, with D perhaps TRBD1 (6 bases). Germline CDR1 reads SGHRS; CDR2 reads YFSETQ. This CDR3 has 17 residues. V was cut by 2 bases and J by 0 bases, with 15 bases left in between. DNA for the CDR3: TGCGCCAGCAGCTTTTCCGGGACAACTCTCTCTGGAAACACCATATATTTT. Protein product: CASSFSGTTLSGNTIYF.

This clone showed up just a few times. J is TRBJ2-7 and V is TRBV29-1, with 7 nucleotides matching TRBD1. Germline assignment: CDR1 SQVTM and CDR2 ANQGSEA. The trim removed 1 base at V and 5 bases at J, leaving 2 bases unmatched. This CDR3 comprises 12 residues. In DNA, the CDR3 is TGCAGCGTTGAAGGGACAGGCCACGAGCAGTACTTC. The encoded protein is CSVEGTGHEQYF.

This clone was observed a few times. The gene calls are TRBV6-2 or TRBV6-3 and TRBJ1-5, with a tentative D call TRBD1 (5 bases). Looked up from germline, CDR1 is MNHEY and CDR2 is SVGEGT. The CDR3 loop spans 14 amino acids. Trimming took 2 bases from V and 1 from J, leaving 6 bases between them. The CDR3 sequence is CASSYRGSNQPQHF. CDR3 DNA: TGTGCCAGCAGTTACCGGGGGAGCAATCAGCCCCAGCATTTT.

This chain links TRBV7-3 with TRBJ1-3; no firm D call. Trimming took off 4 bases at V and 2 bases at J, with 9 bases between the two ends. The CDR3 consists of 14 residues. The germline V gene encodes CDR1 SGHTA and CDR2 FQGTGA. The CDR3 reads CASSYRGAGNTIYF. The CDR3 nucleotides read TGTGCCAGCAGCTATCGCGGGGCTGGAAACACCATATATTTT.

V and J are TRBV5-1 and TRBJ1-6; D is perhaps TRBD1 (5 bases). Germline loops: CDR1 SGHRS, CDR2 YFSETQ. This CDR3 region has 14 residues. V was trimmed by 4 bases and J by 8 bases, leaving 13 bases between them. Written as DNA, the CDR3 is TGCGCCAGCAGCATGACAGCTACTGATTCACCCCTCCACTTT. Its protein is CASSMTATDSPLHF.

This chain connects TRBV24-1 to TRBJ2-3; the D gene is possibly TRBD2 (6 bases). This CDR3 spans 14 amino acids. Germline values: CDR1 KGHDR, CDR2 SFDVKD. V was clipped by 4 bases and J by 5 bases, with 12 bases between them. CDR3 sequence: CATSEGGMKDTQYF. The CDR3 DNA follows: TGTGCCACCAGTGAAGGCGGGATGAAAGATACGCAGTATTTT.

V gene TRBV19 combines with J gene TRBJ2-6, with 8 bases that match TRBD1. The germline V gene has CDR1 LNHDA and CDR2 SQIVND (reference sequence). This CDR3 region has 14 residues. V lost 6 bases, J lost 2 bases, and 0 bases stayed unmatched. CDR3 bases: TGTGCCAGTAGACAGGGGGCTGGGGCCAACGTCCTGACTTTC. This translates into CASRQGAGANVLTF.

This chain connects TRBV9 to TRBJ1-2; 7 bases are a match to TRBD1. V shed 0 bases, J shed 4 bases, and the junction held 0 bases outside the gene matches. The CDR3 runs to 13 residues. Germline CDR1 and CDR2: SGDLS and YYNGEE. The CDR3 DNA is TGTGCCAGCAGCGTAGGGACAGGCTATGGCTACACCTTC. Its protein product is CASSVGTGYGYTF. Full variable domain (rest looked up from reference TRBV9 and TRBJ1-2): DSGVTQTPKHLITATGQRVTLRCSPRSGDLSVYWYQQSLDQGLQFLIQYYNGEERAKGNILERFSAQQFPDLHSELNLSSLELGDSALYFCASSVGTGYGYTFGSGTRLTVV.

The rearrangement links TRBV5-1 to TRBJ2-5; weak D call: TRBD2 (6 bases). Trimming cost V 4 bases and J 2 bases, with 12 bases left between them. Germline loops: CDR1 SGHRS, CDR2 YFSETQ. This CDR3 is built from 14 residues. CDR3 DNA sequence: TGCGCCAGCAGCCCGGGACTCACACAAGAGACCCAGTACTTC. Amino acids: CASSPGLTQETQYF.

The chain carries TRBV11-2 and TRBJ2-2, with TRBD2 matching over 8 bases. V shed 5 bases and J 2 bases; nucleotides not matched to a gene: 4. This CDR3 is built from 15 residues. CDR1 and CDR2 from the germline V gene are SGHAT and FQNNGV. The CDR3 loop reads CASSVAGTNTGELFF. The DNA for the CDR3 is TGTGCCAGCAGCGTAGCGGGGACAAACACCGGGGAGCTGTTTTTT. Complete variable domain (other parts from reference TRBV11-2 and TRBJ2-2): EAGVAQSPRYKIIEKRQSVAFWCNPISGHATLYWYQQILGQGPKLLIQFQNNGVVDDSQLPKDRFSAERLKGVDSTLKIQPAKLEDSAVYLCASSVAGTNTGELFFGEGSRLTVL.

This chain links TRBV7-9 with TRBJ2-1; 13 bases line up with TRBD2. V lost 4 bases and J lost 4; bases outside the gene matches: 7. The CDR3 has 17 residues. CDR1 is SEHNR, CDR2 FQNEAQ, per germline (reference sequence). The DNA of the CDR3 is TGTGCCAGCAGCTGGAGACTAGCGGGAGGACTATACAATGAGCAGTTCTTC. Its protein product is CASSWRLAGGLYNEQFF.

J is TRBJ1-5 and V is TRBV24-1, with D perhaps matching TRBD1 (6 bases). Trimming removed 3 bases at V and 8 bases at J, with 13 bases between. Germline V gene sequence: CDR1 KGHDR, CDR2 SFDVKD. This CDR3 region has 14 residues. The CDR3 DNA follows: TGTGCCACCAGTGATGCAGGGGTCCCGGAGCCCCAGCATTTT. This translates into CATSDAGVPEPQHF.

The chain has TRBV19 and TRBJ2-2; TRBD2 is a possible D gene (5 bases). Trimming took off 5 bases at V and 0 bases at J, with 10 bases between the two ends. This CDR3 has 15 amino acids. Germline loops: CDR1 LNHDA, CDR2 SQIVND (reference sequence). CDR3 DNA sequence: TGTGCCAGTAGTTCTAGGACTTCGAACACCGGGGAGCTGTTTTTT. Translating gives CASSSRTSNTGELFF.

The chain has TRBV12-3 or TRBV12-4 and TRBJ2-7; the match to TRBD1 covers 8 bases. This CDR3 is 12 amino acids long. V trimming: 6 bases; J trimming: 9 bases; junction bases outside the gene matches: 7. CDR3 residues: CASRQGGPRQYF. The CDR3 nucleotides are TGTGCCAGCAGACAGGGGGGCCCACGGCAGTACTTC.

This clone was counted once. V usage is TRBV19 and J usage is TRBJ1-1; 10 nucleotides agree with TRBD1. This CDR3 is built from 14 residues. The V gene's germline CDR1 is LNHDA and CDR2 SQIVND (reference sequence). Losses at the gene ends were 3 bases for V and 12 bases for J; bases not matched to a gene: 10. The CDR3 DNA reads as TGTGCCAGTAGTATCGGACAGGGGGACTTCAAGACTTTCTTT. This translates into CASSIGQGDFKTFF.

The CDR3 region has the DNA TGTGCCACCTCAGGGTACAATGAGCAGTTCTTC. Translating it yields CATSGYNEQFF. The chain combines TRBV28 with TRBJ2-1; D may be TRBD1 (5 bases). CDR3 length: 11 residues. V was clipped by 10 bases and J by 4 bases, with 8 bases between them. From germline, CDR1 is MDHEN and CDR2 SYDVKM.

The rearrangement links TRBV27 to TRBJ2-1; tentatively, D is TRBD1 (5 bases). Germline V gives CDR1 MNHEY, CDR2 SMNVEV (reference sequence). V was cut by 2 bases and J by 3 bases, with 11 bases left in between. The CDR3 totals 15 residues. The CDR3 bases are TGTGCCAGCAGTTTACAACAGGCGATCTACAATGAGCAGTTCTTC. Its protein product is CASSLQQAIYNEQFF.

The V gene is TRBV9, the J gene TRBJ2-2, with 11 bases aligning to TRBD1. The CDR3 covers 17 residues. J lost 3 bases, V lost 4 bases, and 8 bases had no gene match. Germline V CDR1 and CDR2: SGDLS, YYNGEE. The CDR3 nucleotides are TGTGCCAGCAGCATAACCGGGACAGGGGGTTACACCGGGGAGCTGTTTTTT. Amino acids: CASSITGTGGYTGELFF.

CDR3: CASSLAVGVNEQFF. CDR3 DNA: TGCGCCAGCAGCTTGGCCGTCGGGGTCAATGAGCAGTTCTTC. This chain uses TRBV5-1 with TRBJ2-1; weak D call: TRBD2 (5 bases). CDR1 and CDR2 from the germline V gene are SGHRS and YFSETQ. The CDR3 contains 14 residues. V was trimmed by 0 bases and J by 6 bases, leaving 10 bases between them.